These 10 T cell receptor beta chains share one sample of origin, sequenced in a study of blood T cells in healthy people across ages. Alongside a J-beta primer mix, a sample-barcoded 5' primer served in a second PCR lasting about 7 to 11 cycles. TCRdb processed the 5' RACE reads anew with MiXCR; each CDR3 protein has one entry. The table includes roughly 1.7 million distinct CDR3 sequences, about 31% detected once. What was sequenced was blood. The receptors originated from a woman aged 25 to 39 in good health.

The genes are TRBV20-1 and TRBJ1-1; possible D gene TRBD1, 6 bases. Germline values: CDR1 DFQATT, CDR2 SNEGSKA (reference sequence). The CDR3 is 13 amino acids. The CDR3 spells CRGSGGSNTEAFF. The DNA of the CDR3 is TGCAGGGGATCTGGGGGCTCAAACACTGAAGCTTTCTTT.

The chain has TRBV29-1 and TRBJ2-2; no reliable D call. The V end was cut by 4 bases, the J end by 8 bases, with 20 bases between. The CDR3 loop spans 15 amino acids. Germline lookup yields CDR1 SQVTM and CDR2 ANQGSEA. The DNA for the CDR3 is TGCAGCGTTGTTTTTGCGCAGTATCTTGTAGGGGAGCTGTTTTTT. This sequence encodes CSVVFAQYLVGELFF.

V usage is TRBV20-1 and J usage is TRBJ2-3; D call uncertain. Germline CDR1 and CDR2: DFQATT and SNEGSKA (reference sequence). The CDR3 has 16 amino acids. The germline V and J ends were trimmed by 0 bases and 0 bases, with 13 bases remaining between them. CDR3 protein: CSARDFAGVSTDTQYF. In nucleotides, the CDR3 is TGCAGTGCTAGAGATTTTGCCGGAGTTAGCACAGATACGCAGTATTTT.

This rearrangement joins TRBV15 to TRBJ2-7; 7 nucleotides match TRBD2. Germline trimming cut 4 bases from V and 6 bases from J; bases unmatched to any gene: 12. CDR1 is LNHNV, CDR2 YYDKDF, per germline (reference sequence). The CDR3 contains 15 residues. The CDR3 nucleotides are TGTGCCACCAGCACCCTAGCGGTTCGGGGCGGCGAGCAGTACTTC. Encoded protein: CATSTLAVRGGEQYF.

The chain links TRBV20-1 to TRBJ2-3, with 10 bases aligning to TRBD2. Germline CDR1 is DFQATT and CDR2 is SNEGSKA (reference sequence). The CDR3 sequence is 14 residues long. With 6 bases clipped from V and 9 bases from J, the junction kept 12 bases outside the gene matches. The CDR3 bases are TGCAGTGCCCTAGCGGGGGTTAAAATCGGCACGCAGTATTTT. Its translation is CSALAGVKIGTQYF.

The chain uses TRBV4-1 and TRBJ1-2; D unresolved. Germline V gene sequence: CDR1 MGHRA, CDR2 YSYEKL. The length of the CDR3 is 15 residues. V was trimmed by 0 bases and J by 6 bases, leaving 14 bases between them. The CDR3 loop reads CASSQETTDLNGYTF. The CDR3 DNA follows: TGCGCCAGCAGCCAAGAAACTACCGATCTTAATGGCTACACCTTC.

The gene calls are TRBV20-1 and TRBJ1-5; no reliable D call. Germline values: CDR1 DFQATT, CDR2 SNEGSKA (reference sequence). V lost 6 bases, J lost 11 bases, and 23 bases lay in between. This CDR3 has 14 amino acids. The chain's CDR3 is CSASARAPGRTQHF. In DNA form, the CDR3 reads TGCAGTGCATCCGCCCGGGCCCCGGGAAGGACCCAGCATTTT.

V and J are TRBV5-1 and TRBJ1-2; D may be TRBD1 (5 bases). There are 14 residues in the CDR3. The germline gives CDR1 SGHRS, CDR2 YFSETQ. Trimming left V 0 bases short and J 6 bases short, with 12 bases between. DNA for the CDR3: TGCGCCAGCAGCTTGGCCAGGGAGTCTGATGGCTACACCTTC. Residues: CASSLARESDGYTF.

CDR3 in DNA: TGTGCCAGCAGTTTTGGGGGACTAGCGGTTTACAATGAGCAGTTCTTC. It specifies CASSFGGLAVYNEQFF. The V call is TRBV28, the J call TRBJ2-1, with 11 positions matching TRBD2. This CDR3 has 16 amino acids. Trimming cost V 3 bases and J 4 bases; bases outside gene matches: 5. Germline assignment: CDR1 MDHEN and CDR2 SYDVKM.

The chain carries TRBV7-9 and TRBJ2-7; the match to TRBD2 covers 8 bases. The DNA end is more similar to TRBJ2-5, so the J call may be wrong. This CDR3 region has 15 residues. The germline V gene encodes CDR1 SEHNR and CDR2 FQNEAQ (reference sequence). For the CDR3, the DNA is TGTGCCAGCAGCCCGACACGGGGGGGCAAGGAGACCCAGTACTTC. It encodes CASSPTRGGKETQYF.